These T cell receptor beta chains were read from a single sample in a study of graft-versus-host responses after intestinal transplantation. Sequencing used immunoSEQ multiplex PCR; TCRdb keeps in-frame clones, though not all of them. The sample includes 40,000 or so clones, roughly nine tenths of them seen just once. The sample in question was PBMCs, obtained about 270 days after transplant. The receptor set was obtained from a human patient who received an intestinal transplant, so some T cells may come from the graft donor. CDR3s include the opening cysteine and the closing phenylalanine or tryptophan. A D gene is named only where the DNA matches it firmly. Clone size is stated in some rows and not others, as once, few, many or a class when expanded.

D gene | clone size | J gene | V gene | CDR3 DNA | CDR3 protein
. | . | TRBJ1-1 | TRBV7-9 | TGTGCCAGCAGCTTAGATAGTGGGACTGAAGCTTTCTTT | CASSLDSGTEAFF
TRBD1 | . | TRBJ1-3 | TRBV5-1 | TGCGCCAGCAGCGAAGGGACAGGGGGAAACACCATATATTTT | CASSEGTGGNTIYF
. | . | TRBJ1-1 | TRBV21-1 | TGTGCCAGCCCCCGGGACGCGAACACTGAAGCTTTCTTT | CASPRDANTEAFF
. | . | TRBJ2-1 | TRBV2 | TGTGCCAGCAGGCTGACTGAGCAGTTCTTC | CASRLTEQFF
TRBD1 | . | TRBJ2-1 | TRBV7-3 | TGTGCCAGCAGCATGACAGGGGACAATGAGCAGTTCTTC | CASSMTGDNEQFF
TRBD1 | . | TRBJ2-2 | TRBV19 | TGTGCCAGTAACGACAGGGCTACCGGGGAGCTGTTTTTT | CASNDRATGELFF
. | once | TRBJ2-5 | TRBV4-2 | TGTGCCAGCAGCCAAGTCCCAGGACGGCTTCAAGAGACCCAGTACTTC | CASSQVPGRLQETQYF
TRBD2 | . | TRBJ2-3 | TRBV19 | TGTGCCAGTCGACCAAGAGCGGGGATAGGGACAGATACGCAGTATTTT | CASRPRAGIGTDTQYF
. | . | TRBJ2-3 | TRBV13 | TGTGCCAGCAGCTTAGGCTACGGCAGCCCTAGCACAGATACGCAGTATTTT | CASSLGYGSPSTDTQYF
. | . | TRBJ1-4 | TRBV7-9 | TGTGCCAGCAGCTTAGGCCTTAATGAAAAACTGTTTTTT | CASSLGLNEKLFF
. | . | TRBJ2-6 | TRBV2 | TGTGCCAGCAGTGAATGGTCGTATGCGAACGTCCTGACTTTC | CASSEWSYANVLTF
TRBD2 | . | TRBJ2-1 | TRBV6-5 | TGTGCCAGCAAGGCTAGCGGAGAGTCCTACAATGAGCAGTTCTTC | CASKASGESYNEQFF
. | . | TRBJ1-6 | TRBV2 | TGTGCCGGCAAGGAGGGGTTTAATTCACCCCTCCACTTT | CAGKEGFNSPLHF
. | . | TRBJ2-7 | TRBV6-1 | TGTGCCAGCAGTGGGACTGGTGCGGGGAATGTCGAGCAGTACTTC | CASSGTGAGNVEQYF
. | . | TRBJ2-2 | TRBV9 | TGTGCCAGCAGCGTTTACGCCGGGGAGCTGTTTTTT | CASSVYAGELFF
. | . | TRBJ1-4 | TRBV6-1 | TGTGCCAGCAGGGCCTCGGGCCCAACTAATGAAAAACTGTTTTTT | CASRASGPTNEKLFF
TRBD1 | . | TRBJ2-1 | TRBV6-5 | TGTGCCAGCAGAAGGGGGCACTTGGACAATGAGCAGTTCTTC | CASRRGHLDNEQFF
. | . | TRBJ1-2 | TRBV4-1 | TGCGCCAGCAGCCACCACAATACCTACTATGGCTACACCTTC | CASSHHNTYYGYTF
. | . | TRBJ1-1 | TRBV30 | TGTGCCTGGAGGGAGCGGACTGAAGCTTTCTTT | CAWRERTEAFF
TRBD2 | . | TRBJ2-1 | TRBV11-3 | TGTGCCAGCAGCGCACGGACTAGCGGGGGGGTCTTATACAATGAGCAGTTCTTC | CASSARTSGGVLYNEQFF
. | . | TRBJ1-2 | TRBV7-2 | TGTGCCAGCAGCCAAATATGGCTTACCCGAAAGACCTATGGCTACACCTTC | CASSQIWLTRKTYGYTF
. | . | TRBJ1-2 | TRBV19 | TGTGCCAGTAGTAACTCCGATGGCTACACCTTC | CASSNSDGYTF
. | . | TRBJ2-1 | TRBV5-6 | TGTGCCAGCAGCTTGGGTGGGTACAATGAGCAGTTCTTC | CASSLGGYNEQFF
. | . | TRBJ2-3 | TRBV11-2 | TGTGCCAGCAGCTTAGTCCAGGTTGGAGATACGCAGTATTTT | CASSLVQVGDTQYF
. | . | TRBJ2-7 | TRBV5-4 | TGTGCCAGCAGCTTGGGGATAAGGCAGTACTTC | CASSLGIRQYF
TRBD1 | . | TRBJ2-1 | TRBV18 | TGTGCCAGCTCACGGTCAGGGGGCGATGAGCAGTTCTTC | CASSRSGGDEQFF
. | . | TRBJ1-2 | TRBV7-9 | TGTGCCAGCAGTTTCGGACGGAACTATGGCTACACCTTC | CASSFGRNYGYTF
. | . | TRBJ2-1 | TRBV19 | TGTGCCAGTAGTATAGCCACAGGCGGAAATGAGCAGTTCTTC | CASSIATGGNEQFF
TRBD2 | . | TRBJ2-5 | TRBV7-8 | TGTGCCAGCAGCTCCCTAGCGGGGGCCCCACAAGAGACCCAGTACTTC | CASSSLAGAPQETQYF
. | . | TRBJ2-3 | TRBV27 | TGTGCCAGCAGTTTATCCAGCGGGTTATTCACAGATACGCAGTATTTT | CASSLSSGLFTDTQYF
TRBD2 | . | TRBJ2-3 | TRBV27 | TGTGCCAGCAGTTTCTCTAGCGGGGGGCCGGGCACAGATACGCAGTATTTT | CASSFSSGGPGTDTQYF